Here is one T cell receptor (beta chain) with its context. Only in-frame clones appear in the TCRdb table, and some are missing; sequencing was by immunoSEQ multiplex PCR. The data contain some 120,000 clones, approximately 85% of them singletons. This CDR3 is 13 amino acids long. CDR1 is SQVTM and CDR2 is ANQGSEA in the germline V gene. The data originate from a study of T cell responses to AZD1222 COVID-19 vaccine. The source of this sequence is an adult in good health. The sequencing here drew on peripheral blood, taken on day 0 of AZD1222 vaccination. The V and J genes are TRBV29-1 and TRBJ2-7; 11 bases map to TRBD2. CDR3 loop: CSHLGLAGDEQYF. The CDR3 DNA reads as TGCAGTCACCTTGGACTAGCGGGCGACGAGCAGTACTTC.